A single sample gave rise to the 26 T cell receptor beta chains below, sequenced in a study of Graves' ophthalmopathy and Graves' hyperthyroidism. Beta-chain TCR CDR3 regions were amplified from RNA transcripts. RT-PCR with HTBI primers came first, then second-round multiplex PCR. TCRdb independently ran MiXCR on the multiplex PCR reads; one entry per CDR3 protein. The sample has around 1,200,000 distinct CDR3 sequences, 35% to 40% seen once. Input material: peripheral blood or thyroid tissue (not recorded which). The source of these receptors is an adult man with Graves' hyperthyroidism.

Note on this clonotype: One junction end disagrees with the germline gene, perhaps due to a read error. The chain joins TRBV10-2 to TRBJ2-7; D gene ambiguous. This CDR3 has 12 residues. The V gene's germline CDR1 is WSHSY and CDR2 SAAADI. CDR3 in amino acids: CASSDPSYEQYF. The CDR3 DNA sequence: TGTGCCAGCAGTGATCCTAGTTACGAGCAGTACTTC.

J is TRBJ2-5 and V is TRBV7-2; D might be TRBD1 or TRBD2, each matching 5 bases. Trimming pared 8 bases from V and 2 bases from J, leaving 12 bases between. The germline V gene encodes CDR1 SGHTA and CDR2 FQGNSA. The CDR3 runs 13 residues. CDR3 DNA: TGTGCCAGCGGCTCGGGGCGACAAGAGACCCAGTACTTC. Translated: CASGSGRQETQYF.

The sample holds many counts of this clonotype. V usage is TRBV5-1 and J usage is TRBJ1-2, with 8 bases lining up with TRBD1. The germline gives CDR1 SGHRS, CDR2 YFSETQ. V dropped 0 bases and J dropped 1; count of bases not matched to a gene: 2. The CDR3 loop spans 15 amino acids. The CDR3 loop reads CASSLGTGRNYGYTF. CDR3 in DNA: TGCGCCAGCAGCTTGGGGACAGGGCGTAACTATGGCTACACCTTC.

This clonotype was seen repeatedly, ten times or more. The chain carries TRBV7-2 and TRBJ1-5, with D maybe TRBD1 (5 bases). Trimming removed 2 bases at V and 3 bases at J, with 11 bases between. CDR3 size: 15 residues. The germline gives CDR1 SGHTA, CDR2 FQGNSA. This chain's CDR3 is CASSLLTGVNQPQHF. For the CDR3, the DNA is TGTGCCAGCAGCTTACTAACAGGAGTCAATCAGCCCCAGCATTTT.

The V and J genes are TRBV12-3 or TRBV12-4 and TRBJ1-4, with D possibly TRBD1 on 5 matching bases. Trimming removed 5 bases from V and 7 bases from J, with 14 bases in between. The CDR3 totals 14 residues. This chain's CDR3 is CASSPLRGSEKLFF. CDR3 nucleotides: TGTGCCAGCAGTCCCCTTCGGGGGAGTGAAAAACTGTTTTTT.

Details on this clonotype: A much larger clone differs by one base, so this may be a read error. V is TRBV12-3 or TRBV12-4 and J is TRBJ1-5; D is unclear. The CDR3 length is 14 residues. Trimming took 6 bases from V and 7 from J, leaving 16 bases between them. The CDR3 DNA sequence: TGTGCCAGCAGATATAAAGGGAGTCGACAGCCCCAGCATTTT. This translates into CASRYKGSRQPQHF.

The chain is built from TRBV6-5 and TRBJ2-7; D is undetermined. The CDR3 loop spans 15 amino acids. CDR1 and CDR2 from the germline V gene are MNHEY and SVGAGI. V was cut by 0 bases and J by 3 bases, with 12 bases left in between. CDR3 DNA sequence: TGTGCCAGCAGTTACTCGATGAACGGAGACTACGAGCAGTACTTC. This sequence encodes CASSYSMNGDYEQYF.

This sequence joins TRBV11-2 and TRBJ2-3; 13 nucleotides match TRBD2. The ends lost 3 bases at V and 0 bases at J; junction bases unmatched: 6. In germline, CDR1 is SGHAT, CDR2 FQNNGV. The CDR3 totals 18 residues. CDR3 DNA sequence: TGTGCCAGCAGCTTCCGACTAGCGGGGGGTGCTAGCACAGATACGCAGTATTTT. It specifies CASSFRLAGGASTDTQYF.

This clonotype was picked up many times. The V gene is TRBV20-1, the J gene TRBJ1-1; the D is unclear. The CDR3 is 16 residues long. Trimming cost V 0 bases and J 2 bases, with 16 bases left between them. CDR1 DFQATT and CDR2 SNEGSKA come from the germline V gene (reference sequence). DNA of the CDR3: TGCAGTGCTAGAGACCAGACCAGGATCCTTAACACTGAAGCTTTCTTT. Translated: CSARDQTRILNTEAFF.

This chain connects TRBV10-3 to TRBJ2-5; possible D gene TRBD1, 6 bases. Germline CDR1 reads ENHRY; CDR2 reads SYGVKD. The CDR3 spans 14 residues. V was trimmed by 5 bases and J by 9 bases, leaving 19 bases between them. The CDR3 reads CAISSGQLNQPQYF. The CDR3 DNA reads TGTGCCATCAGTTCCGGACAGCTCAATCAGCCCCAGTACTTC.

CDR3 sequence reads: CSARPGPGTQYF. The DNA for the CDR3 is TGCAGTGCTCGACCGGGCCCAGGGACCCAGTACTTC. V is TRBV20-1 and J is TRBJ2-5; the D is unclear. V lost 5 bases and J 7 bases, leaving 14 bases between the germline ends. The germline gives CDR1 DFQATT, CDR2 SNEGSKA (reference sequence). This CDR3 comprises 12 residues.

This clonotype showed up many times. The rearrangement joins TRBV10-3 to TRBJ2-7; 9 bases are a match to TRBD1. The CDR3 covers 14 residues. The germline V gene has CDR1 ENHRY and CDR2 SYGVKD. V was pared by 9 bases and J by 0 bases, with 6 bases of the junction left unmatched. Here the CDR3 reads CAIGQGTSSYEQYF. DNA for the CDR3: TGTGCCATTGGACAGGGGACCAGCTCCTACGAGCAGTACTTC.

This clonotype was recorded at least ten times. This chain uses TRBV7-2 with TRBJ2-5; 9 bases are shared with TRBD1. The CDR3 spans 14 residues. Germline V gene sequence: CDR1 SGHTA, CDR2 FQGNSA. Trimming cost V 7 bases and J 5 bases; bases outside gene matches: 8. CDR3 nucleotide sequence: TGTGCCAGCACCCTGGACAGGGGTGGGGAGACCCAGTACTTC. Translated: CASTLDRGGETQYF.

This clonotype was observed many times. The V gene is TRBV20-1, the J gene TRBJ2-5, with TRBD1 matching 7 bases. This CDR3 comprises 12 residues. Germline V lookup: CDR1 DFQATT, CDR2 SNEGSKA (reference sequence). The V gene end was trimmed by 5 bases and the J gene end by 3 bases; junction bases not matched to a gene: 3. The CDR3 region has the DNA TGCAGTGCTTGCGACAGGGAAGAGACCCAGTACTTC. This translates into CSACDREETQYF.

This clonotype was picked up a small number of times. The rearrangement links TRBV6-6 to TRBJ1-5; TRBD1 is a possible D gene (5 bases). This CDR3 has 14 residues. The germline V gene encodes CDR1 MNHNY and CDR2 SVGAGI (reference sequence). V lost 4 bases to trimming and J lost 7 bases, with 14 bases between them. The CDR3 DNA reads TGTGCCAGCAGTTTAAGCAGGGTGGGCCAGCCCCAGCATTTT. Translation: CASSLSRVGQPQHF.

This clonotype was counted many times. The chain is built from TRBV19 and TRBJ1-5; TRBD1 matches 7 bases. Trimming took 7 bases from V and 6 from J; bases not matched to a gene: 12. The V gene's germline CDR1 is LNHDA and CDR2 SQIVND (reference sequence). CDR3 length: 15 amino acids. The CDR3 region is CASTTTGFRSQPQHF. CDR3 coding DNA: TGTGCCAGTACCACGACAGGGTTTCGTAGTCAGCCCCAGCATTTT.

This clonotype was picked up many times. The rearrangement uses TRBV7-2 and TRBJ2-5; no definite D call. Trimming took 5 bases from V and 9 from J, leaving 13 bases between them. This CDR3 contains 12 residues. Germline values: CDR1 SGHTA, CDR2 FQGNSA. The CDR3 loop is CASSQIPTPQYF. Written as DNA, the CDR3 is TGTGCCAGCAGCCAAATTCCCACGCCCCAGTACTTC.

J is TRBJ2-7 and V is TRBV14, with 9 bases fitting TRBD2. The J call may be wrong; the DNA end is better matched by TRBJ2-1. This CDR3 spans 15 amino acids. Germline CDR1 SGHDN, CDR2 FVKESK. The CDR3 bases are TGTGCCAGCAGCCCTATGACTAGCGGAGCCTATGAGCAGTTCTTC. Translated, it gives CASSPMTSGAYEQFF.

This clonotype has a count of ten or more. The chain links TRBV20-1 to TRBJ1-6; D not resolved. Per the germline V gene, CDR1 is DFQATT and CDR2 is SNEGSKA (reference sequence). Between the trimmed V and J ends, which lost 6 bases and 10 bases, there was a span of 22 bases. The CDR3 loop spans 15 amino acids. This CDR3 is CSALTDGMVGSPLHF. For the CDR3, the DNA is TGCAGTGCCCTCACGGACGGTATGGTCGGGTCACCCCTCCACTTT.

There are many counts of this clonotype. The J gene is TRBJ1-2, the V gene TRBV20-1; D uncertain. Trimming shortened V by 3 bases and J by 2 bases, and 10 bases separated the two germline ends. This CDR3 contains 13 residues. Per germline, CDR1 DFQATT and CDR2 SNEGSKA (reference sequence). This CDR3 reads CSARDPKNYGYTF. The CDR3 nucleotides are TGCAGTGCTAGGGACCCCAAGAACTATGGCTACACCTTC.

In this sample, this clonotype turned up many times. CDR3 residues: CASSLALSNQNTHKEAFF. In nucleotides, the CDR3 is TGCGCCAGCAGCTTGGCCCTGTCCAACCAGAACACCCATAAAGAAGCTTTCTTT. The gene calls are TRBV5-1 and TRBJ1-1; D gene ambiguous. Germline V lookup: CDR1 SGHRS, CDR2 YFSETQ. This CDR3 has 18 amino acids. The V gene lost 0 bases and the J gene lost 8 bases, with 26 bases spanning the gap.

This chain joins TRBV7-7 and TRBJ2-5; D remains ambiguous. The V gene's germline CDR1 is SSHAT and CDR2 FNYEAQ (reference sequence). The CDR3 loop spans 15 amino acids. V was shortened by 5 bases and J by 3 bases, with 16 bases between the two germline ends. This CDR3 reads CASSNSGRGEETQYF. CDR3 sequence (DNA): TGTGCCAGCAGCAATTCCGGCCGTGGAGAAGAGACCCAGTACTTC.

Only a few counts were recorded for this clonotype. The J gene is TRBJ2-7, the V gene TRBV29-1; tentatively, D is TRBD2 (6 bases). The germline gives CDR1 SQVTM, CDR2 ANQGSEA. CDR3 size: 14 residues. Between the trimmed V and J ends, which lost 4 bases and 6 bases, there was a span of 19 bases. In DNA, the CDR3 is TGCAGCGTTGGCCCTGGCAGTCAGGGACTCGAGCAGTACTTC. It translates to CSVGPGSQGLEQYF.

In regard to this clonotype: A much larger clone sits a single nucleotide away, making a read error possible. This sequence joins TRBV7-7 and TRBJ2-7, with a possible D match to TRBD1 (6 bases). The CDR3 consists of 16 residues. Trimming removed 6 bases from V and 3 bases from J, with 21 bases in between. Germline-derived CDR1 and CDR2 are SSHAT and FNYEAQ (reference sequence). CDR3 loop: CASRQKPQGPFYEQYF. DNA of the CDR3: TGTGCCAGCAGACAAAAGCCACAGGGCCCGTTCTACGAGCAGTACTTC.

This clonotype occurred a few times. The chain recombines TRBV2 with TRBJ1-1; TRBD1 matches 9 bases. The CDR3 has 15 amino acids. Germline V gene lookup returns CDR1 SNHLY and CDR2 FYNNEI. With V trimmed by 6 bases and J by 4 bases, 9 bases remained unmatched. The DNA for the CDR3 is TGTGCCAGCAGCCGCCTTCACAGGGGGCCCACTGAAGCTTTCTTT. It is translated as CASSRLHRGPTEAFF.

In regard to this clonotype: Germline is not matched at one junction end, which may reflect a read error. The chain joins TRBV7-2 to TRBJ2-7; D remains unclear. The length of the CDR3 is 18 residues. Germline V gene sequence: CDR1 SGHTA, CDR2 FQGNSA. The CDR3: CASSLSADRASASYEQCF. The DNA of the CDR3 is TGTGCCAGCAGCTTATCCGCCGACCGGGCGAGCGCGTCCTACGAGCAGTGCTTC.